This T cell receptor (beta chain) was recorded in a study of shared T cell receptors in the human thymus. Germline lookup yields CDR1 SGHRS and CDR2 YFSETQ. This CDR3 region has 17 residues. Germline trimming cut 0 bases from V and 1 base from J; bases unmatched to any gene: 6. Method: immunoSEQ multiplex PCR; TCRdb's copy keeps in-frame clones and lacks some. The repertoire includes 500,000 to 850,000 clones, around 87% of them detected once, and approximately 0.0097% sits in the top ten. The sample was also reused in another study, on human thymus T cells. As that study records: Thymus tissue was removed during corrective cardiac surgery. Repertoires sampled from thymus and blood appeared biased in V and J gene usage. Related research reported highly overlapping thymic repertoires among unrelated individuals.

This chain connects TRBV5-1 to TRBJ2-1; 8 nucleotides match TRBD2. Sequencing used thymocytes. The receptor's source is a boy under three years old with a congenital heart defect. The DNA for the CDR3 is TGCGCCAGCAGCTTGGGCCGAACGGGAGGGTCCTACAATGAGCAGTTCTTC. This encodes CASSLGRTGGSYNEQFF.